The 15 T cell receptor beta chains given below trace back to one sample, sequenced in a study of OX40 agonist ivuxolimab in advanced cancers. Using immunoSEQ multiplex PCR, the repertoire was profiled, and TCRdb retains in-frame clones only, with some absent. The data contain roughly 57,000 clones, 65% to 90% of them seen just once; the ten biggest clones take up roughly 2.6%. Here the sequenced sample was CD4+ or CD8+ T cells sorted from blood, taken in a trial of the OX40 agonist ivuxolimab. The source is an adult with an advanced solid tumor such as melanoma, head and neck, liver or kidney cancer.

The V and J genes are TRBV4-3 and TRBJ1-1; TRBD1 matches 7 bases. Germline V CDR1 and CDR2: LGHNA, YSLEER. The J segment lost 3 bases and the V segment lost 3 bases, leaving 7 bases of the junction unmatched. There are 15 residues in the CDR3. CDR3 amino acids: CASSHTLQGDTEAFF. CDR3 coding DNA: TGCGCCAGCAGCCACACACTCCAGGGGGACACTGAAGCTTTCTTT.

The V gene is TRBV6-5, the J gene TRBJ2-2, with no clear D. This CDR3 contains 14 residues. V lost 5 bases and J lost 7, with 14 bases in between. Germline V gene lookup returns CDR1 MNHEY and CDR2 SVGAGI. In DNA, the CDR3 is TGTGCCAGCAGTACTGGCAGGACCGTCGGGGAGCTGTTTTTT. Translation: CASSTGRTVGELFF.

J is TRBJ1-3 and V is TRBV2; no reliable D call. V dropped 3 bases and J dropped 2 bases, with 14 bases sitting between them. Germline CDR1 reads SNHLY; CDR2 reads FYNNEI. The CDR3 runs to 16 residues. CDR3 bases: TGTGCCAGCAGTGAGAGGAATAGACAAACTGGAAACACCATATATTTT. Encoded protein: CASSERNRQTGNTIYF.

CDR3 in amino acids: CASSPGGYRTGYGYTF. The CDR3, as DNA: TGTGCCAGCTCACCAGGAGGATATCGCACCGGCTATGGCTACACCTTC. The chain combines TRBV18 with TRBJ1-2; no reliable D call. Germline values: CDR1 KGHSH, CDR2 LQKENI. The CDR3 contains 16 residues. The V gene lost 2 bases and the J gene lost 4 bases, with 17 bases spanning the gap.

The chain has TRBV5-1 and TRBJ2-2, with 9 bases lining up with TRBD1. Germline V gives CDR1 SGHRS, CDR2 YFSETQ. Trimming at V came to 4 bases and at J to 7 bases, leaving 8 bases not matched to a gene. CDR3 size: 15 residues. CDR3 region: CASSINRGQNGELFF. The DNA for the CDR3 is TGCGCCAGCAGCATAAACAGGGGGCAGAACGGGGAGCTGTTTTTT.

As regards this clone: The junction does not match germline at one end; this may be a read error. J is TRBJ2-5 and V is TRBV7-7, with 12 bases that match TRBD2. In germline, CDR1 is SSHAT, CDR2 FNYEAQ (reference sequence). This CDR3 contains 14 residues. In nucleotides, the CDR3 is TGTGCTAGCAGCGCTGGGACTAGCGGGGAGACCCAGTACTTC. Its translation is CASSAGTSGETQYF.

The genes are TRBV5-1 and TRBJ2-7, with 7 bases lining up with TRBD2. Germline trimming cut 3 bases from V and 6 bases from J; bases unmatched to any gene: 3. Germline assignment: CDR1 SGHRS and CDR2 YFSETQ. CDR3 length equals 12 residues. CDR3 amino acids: CASSYGEGEQYF. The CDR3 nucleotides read TGCGCCAGCAGCTACGGGGAGGGCGAGCAGTACTTC.

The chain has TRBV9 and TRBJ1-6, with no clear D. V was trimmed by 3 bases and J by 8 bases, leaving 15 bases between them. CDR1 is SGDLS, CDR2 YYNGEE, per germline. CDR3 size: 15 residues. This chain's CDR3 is CASSANLGKDSPLHF. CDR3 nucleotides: TGTGCCAGCAGCGCTAATCTAGGGAAGGATTCACCCCTCCACTTT.

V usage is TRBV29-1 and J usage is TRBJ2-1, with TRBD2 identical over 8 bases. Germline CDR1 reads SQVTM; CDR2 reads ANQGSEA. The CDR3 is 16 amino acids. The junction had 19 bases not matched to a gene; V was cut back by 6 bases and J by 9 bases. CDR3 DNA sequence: TGCAGCGTGAATACCAGGGTTTCCGGGGGGGCCGGTGAGCAGTTCTTC. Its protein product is CSVNTRVSGGAGEQFF.

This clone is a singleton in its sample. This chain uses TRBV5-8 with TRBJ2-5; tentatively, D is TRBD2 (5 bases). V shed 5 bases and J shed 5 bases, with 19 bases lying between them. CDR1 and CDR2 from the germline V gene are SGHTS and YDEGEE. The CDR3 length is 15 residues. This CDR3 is CASSRWEWARETQYF. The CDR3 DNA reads TGTGCCAGCAGTCGGTGGGAGTGGGCTAGGGAGACCCAGTACTTC.

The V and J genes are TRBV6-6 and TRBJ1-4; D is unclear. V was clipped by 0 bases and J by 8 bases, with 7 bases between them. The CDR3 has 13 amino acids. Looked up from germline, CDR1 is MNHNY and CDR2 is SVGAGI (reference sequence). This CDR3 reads CASSYSTLEKLFF. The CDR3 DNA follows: TGTGCCAGCAGTTACTCGACCCTAGAAAAACTGTTTTTT.

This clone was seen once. The CDR3 coding sequence is TGTGCCAGTAGTACCGCCCGACCTGGACAGGGGGCCCCTGAAGCTTTCTTT. It codes for CASSTARPGQGAPEAFF. V usage is TRBV19 and J usage is TRBJ1-1; 11 nucleotides line up with TRBD1. This CDR3 comprises 17 residues. Germline CDR1 is LNHDA and CDR2 is SQIVND (reference sequence). Trimming took 4 bases from V and 6 from J; bases not matched to a gene: 13.

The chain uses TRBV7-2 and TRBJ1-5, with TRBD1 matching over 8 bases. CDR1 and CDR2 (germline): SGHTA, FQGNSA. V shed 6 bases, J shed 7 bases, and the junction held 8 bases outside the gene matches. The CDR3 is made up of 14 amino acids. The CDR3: CASRKTGEDQPQHF. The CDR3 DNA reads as TGTGCCAGCAGAAAGACAGGGGAGGACCAGCCCCAGCATTTT.

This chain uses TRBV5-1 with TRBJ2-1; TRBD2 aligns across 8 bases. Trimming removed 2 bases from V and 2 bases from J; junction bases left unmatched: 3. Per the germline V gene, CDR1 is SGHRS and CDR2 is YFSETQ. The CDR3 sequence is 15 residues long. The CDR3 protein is CASSFGRGAYNEQFF. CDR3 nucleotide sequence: TGCGCCAGCAGCTTCGGGCGGGGGGCCTACAATGAGCAGTTCTTC.

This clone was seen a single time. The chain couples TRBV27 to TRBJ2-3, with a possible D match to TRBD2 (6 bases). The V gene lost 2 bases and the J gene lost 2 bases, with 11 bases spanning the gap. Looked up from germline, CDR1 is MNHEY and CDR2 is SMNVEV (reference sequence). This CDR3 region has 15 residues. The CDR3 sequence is CASSLRAGNTDTQYF. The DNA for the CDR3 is TGTGCCAGCAGTTTAAGGGCGGGGAACACAGATACGCAGTATTTT.